The 28 T cell receptor beta chains below all came from one sample that was sequenced in a study of OX40 agonist ivuxolimab in advanced cancers. Sequenced by immunoSEQ multiplex PCR; TCRdb stores in-frame clones only, minus some. This sample has around 19,000 clones, with just over 85% found just once. The material sequenced was CD4+ or CD8+ T cells sorted from blood, taken in a trial of the OX40 agonist ivuxolimab. These receptor sequences come from an adult with an advanced solid tumor such as melanoma, head and neck, liver or kidney cancer.

This chain uses TRBV11-1 with TRBJ2-3; no definite D call. The CDR3 has 16 amino acids. Germline CDR1 and CDR2: SGHAT and FQDESV (reference sequence). V was clipped by 8 bases and J by 1 base, with 19 bases between them. The CDR3 region is CASGSPVTLGTDTQYF. CDR3 DNA: TGTGCCAGCGGGTCCCCGGTGACCTTAGGCACAGATACGCAGTATTTT. Full variable domain (outside the CDR3, taken from reference TRBV11-1 and TRBJ2-3): EAEVAQSPRYKITEKSQAVAFWCDPISGHATLYWYRQILGQGPELLVQFQDESVVDDSQLPKDRFSAERLKGVDSTLKIQPAELGDSAMYLCASGSPVTLGTDTQYFGPGTRLTVL.

This rearrangement joins TRBV5-8 to TRBJ2-2, with D possibly matching TRBD2 (6 bases). The CDR3 runs 15 residues. V was clipped by 1 base and J by 7 bases, with 14 bases between them. Germline loops: CDR1 SGHTS, CDR2 YDEGEE. Here the CDR3 reads CASSLIRTINGELFF. The CDR3 nucleotides read TGTGCCAGCAGCTTGATACGGACTATAAACGGGGAGCTGTTTTTT.

V is TRBV2 and J is TRBJ2-4; TRBD1 aligns across 9 bases. V shed 1 base and J 9 bases; nucleotides not matched to a gene: 4. CDR3 length equals 14 residues. CDR1 and CDR2 (germline): SNHLY, FYNNEI. DNA of the CDR3: TGTGCCAGCAGTGAAGGACAGGGGGAAAGCATTCAGTACTTC. Its protein is CASSEGQGESIQYF.

In its sample, this clone was seen a few times. The gene calls are TRBV16 and TRBJ2-7; 9 bases fit TRBD1. The CDR3 has 13 residues. The V gene's germline CDR1 is KGHSY and CDR2 FQNENV. V lost 8 bases, J lost 4 bases, and 6 bases stayed unmatched. Here the CDR3 reads CASGQGSSYEQYF. In DNA form, the CDR3 reads TGTGCCAGCGGACAGGGGTCATCTTACGAGCAGTACTTC.

The rearrangement joins TRBV19 to TRBJ2-7; D is undetermined. V gave up 6 bases and J gave up 2 bases, with 14 bases separating them. Germline V CDR1 and CDR2: LNHDA, SQIVND (reference sequence). This CDR3 has 14 residues. This CDR3 is CASSKNIGPYEQYF. The CDR3 region has the DNA TGTGCCAGTAGCAAAAACATTGGACCCTACGAGCAGTACTTC.

The chain links TRBV7-2 to TRBJ2-1, with TRBD2 matching over 10 bases. Germline V gene data show CDR1 as SGHTA and CDR2 as FQGNSA. V was clipped by 3 bases and J by 4 bases; unmatched bases: 3. CDR3 size: 15 residues. CDR3 nucleotide sequence: TGTGCCAGCAGCTTCGAAGCGGGAGGGTACAATGAGCAGTTCTTC. This codes for CASSFEAGGYNEQFF.

V is TRBV6-6 and J is TRBJ2-3; tentatively, D is TRBD1 (6 bases). Per the germline V gene, CDR1 is MNHNY and CDR2 is SVGAGI (reference sequence). The CDR3 runs 15 residues. Trimming took 6 bases from V and 4 from J, leaving 17 bases between them. The chain's CDR3 is CASSPTGSESDTQYF. Here the CDR3 DNA reads TGTGCCAGCAGCCCAACAGGGTCCGAATCAGATACGCAGTATTTT.

This sequence joins TRBV5-1 and TRBJ1-4, with D unresolved. This CDR3 has 16 residues. CDR1 and CDR2 from the germline V gene are SGHRS and YFSETQ. V was pared by 4 bases and J by 0 bases, with 13 bases between. CDR3: CASSDTTSATNEKLFF. The CDR3 DNA sequence: TGCGCCAGCAGCGACACAACATCTGCAACTAATGAAAAACTGTTTTTT.

The J gene is TRBJ2-7, the V gene TRBV10-2; the D call may be TRBD1 or TRBD2 (6 bases each). Germline V CDR1 and CDR2: WSHSY, SAAADI. The CDR3 is 12 amino acids. With 4 bases removed from V and 5 bases from J, the gap between germline ends came to 9 bases. The CDR3 region has the DNA TGCGCCAGCAGTGTAGGGGGGCACGAGCAGTACTTC. It encodes CASSVGGHEQYF.

The rearrangement uses TRBV19 and TRBJ2-7, with D perhaps TRBD1 (6 bases). CDR1 is LNHDA, CDR2 SQIVND, per germline (reference sequence). This CDR3 region has 14 residues. Trimming pared 5 bases from V and 0 bases from J, leaving 11 bases between. The CDR3 loop is CASSPRQDSYEQYF. For the CDR3, the DNA is TGTGCCAGTAGTCCCAGACAGGACTCCTACGAGCAGTACTTC.

The gene calls are TRBV2 and TRBJ2-7, with D unresolved. V was shortened by 7 bases and J by 5 bases, with 18 bases between the two germline ends. The CDR3 sequence is 14 residues long. CDR1 SNHLY and CDR2 FYNNEI come from the germline V gene. The CDR3 loop is CASTVQAFPDEQYF. CDR3 bases: TGTGCCAGCACAGTCCAGGCCTTCCCCGACGAGCAGTACTTC.

The chain couples TRBV19 to TRBJ2-5, with D perhaps TRBD2 (5 bases). Germline assignment: CDR1 LNHDA and CDR2 SQIVND (reference sequence). The CDR3 runs to 18 residues. V was cut by 2 bases and J by 1 base, with 20 bases left in between. CDR3: CASSIRPPILDSQETQYF. The CDR3 bases are TGTGCCAGTAGTATACGTCCCCCCATACTGGACTCCCAAGAGACCCAGTACTTC.

This clone is categorized as large (0.1 to 1%). V usage is TRBV6-6 and J usage is TRBJ2-1; 8 nucleotides line up with TRBD2. Per the germline V gene, CDR1 is MNHNY and CDR2 is SVGAGI (reference sequence). The CDR3 length is 13 residues. J was trimmed by 6 bases and V by 6 bases; bases with no gene match: 4. CDR3 nucleotide sequence: TGTGCCAGCAGCTTAGCGGGACCCAATGAGCAGTTCTTC. Residues: CASSLAGPNEQFF.

The chain has TRBV6-1 and TRBJ2-5; D gene unclear. The ends were cut back, 3 bases at V and 7 bases at J, with 12 bases in the middle. This CDR3 spans 13 amino acids. Germline CDR1 is MNHNS and CDR2 is SASEGT. The CDR3 here is CASSEAARGTQYF. The CDR3 nucleotides read TGTGCCAGCAGTGAGGCCGCGCGAGGGACCCAGTACTTC.

The chain uses TRBV25-1 and TRBJ1-1; D gene unclear. The CDR3 runs to 17 residues. Trimming took 4 bases from V and 5 from J, leaving 23 bases between them. Germline V gene lookup returns CDR1 MGHDK and CDR2 SYGVNS. CDR3 bases: TGTGCCAGCAGTGTGGGAGGCAGAGCCGGGTTTAGAACTGAAGCTTTCTTT. Encoded protein: CASSVGGRAGFRTEAFF. Full variable domain (outside the CDR3, taken from reference TRBV25-1 and TRBJ1-1): EADIYQTPRYLVIGTGKKITLECSQTMGHDKMYWYQQDPGMELHLIHYSYGVNSTEKGDLSSESTVSRIRTEHFPLTLESARPSHTSQYLCASSVGGRAGFRTEAFFGQGTRLTVV.

This chain uses TRBV5-8 with TRBJ2-3; weak D call: TRBD2 (5 bases). The V gene lost 2 bases and the J gene lost 9 bases, with 10 bases spanning the gap. The CDR3 runs to 12 residues. Germline CDR1 SGHTS, CDR2 YDEGEE. The CDR3 here is CASSLAEDTQYF. CDR3 bases: TGTGCCAGCAGCTTAGCGGAAGACACGCAGTATTTT.

This clone was seen more than once but under ten times. Other DNA sequences in this specimen translate into the identical CDR3. The chain has TRBV6-5 and TRBJ1-1, with D uncertain. CDR1 MNHEY and CDR2 SVGAGI come from the germline V gene. V gave up 0 bases and J gave up 2 bases, with 10 bases separating them. This CDR3 is 15 amino acids long. CDR3 in amino acids: CASSYSNRGNTEAFF. CDR3 DNA: TGTGCCAGCAGTTACTCGAACCGGGGAAACACTGAAGCTTTCTTT.

The V and J genes are TRBV7-2 and TRBJ2-7, with 9 positions matching TRBD1. The CDR3 sequence is 15 residues long. Trimming at V came to 3 bases and at J to 4 bases, leaving 7 bases not matched to a gene. Germline CDR1 is SGHTA and CDR2 is FQGNSA. The CDR3 loop is CASSFSGQGSYEQYF. The CDR3, as DNA: TGTGCCAGCAGCTTTTCCGGACAGGGGTCATACGAGCAGTACTTC.

This chain links TRBV10-3 with TRBJ1-5; D is possibly TRBD1 (5 bases). V dropped 3 bases and J dropped 0 bases, with 6 bases sitting between them. Germline V lookup: CDR1 ENHRY, CDR2 SYGVKD. The CDR3 covers 14 residues. The CDR3 sequence: CAISDRASNQPQHF. CDR3 nucleotides: TGTGCCATCAGTGACAGGGCTAGCAATCAGCCCCAGCATTTT.

This clone was seen once. This chain links TRBV28 with TRBJ2-2; D is uncertain. Germline-derived CDR1 and CDR2 are MDHEN and SYDVKM. Trimming pared 2 bases from V and 8 bases from J, leaving 6 bases between. The CDR3 totals 12 residues. The CDR3 reads CASSLPEGELFF. CDR3 DNA sequence: TGTGCCAGCAGTTTACCCGAAGGGGAGCTGTTTTTT. Supplemented by reference TRBV28 and TRBJ2-2, the full variable domain reads DVKVTQSSRYLVKRTGEKVFLECVQDMDHENMFWYRQDPGLGLRLIYFSYDVKMKEKGDIPEGYSVSREKKERFSLILESASTNQTSMYLCASSLPEGELFFGEGSRLTVL.

As regards this clone: Sequence at one end of the junction differs from germline and may be a read error. CDR3 sequence reads: CASSPASLGETQYF. Written as DNA, the CDR3 is TGTGCTAGCAGCCCGGCCAGTTTGGGAGAGACCCAGTACTTC. The V gene is TRBV7-7, the J gene TRBJ2-5; D gene unclear. CDR1 and CDR2 (germline): SSHAT, FNYEAQ (reference sequence). This CDR3 contains 14 residues.

The V call is TRBV5-1, the J call TRBJ2-2; a possible D gene is TRBD2 (6 bases). Germline CDR1 is SGHRS and CDR2 is YFSETQ. Trimming removed 0 bases at V and 4 bases at J, with 19 bases between. The CDR3 consists of 18 residues. The CDR3 here is CASSLASLREDFTGELFF. The CDR3 DNA follows: TGCGCCAGCAGCTTGGCCTCATTGCGGGAAGACTTCACCGGGGAGCTGTTTTTT. The full variable domain, in which reference TRBV5-1 and TRBJ2-2 provide the parts outside the CDR3, is KAGVTQTPRYLIKTRGQQVTLSCSPISGHRSVSWYQQTPGQGLQFLFEYFSETQRNKGNFPGRFSGRQFSNSRSEMNVSTLELGDSALYLCASSLASLREDFTGELFFGEGSRLTVL.

V is TRBV29-1 and J is TRBJ1-2; 7 bases are a match to TRBD1. The V segment lost 7 bases and the J segment 3 bases; nucleotides outside the gene matches: 5. There are 12 residues in the CDR3. Germline CDR1 is SQVTM and CDR2 is ANQGSEA. The DNA of the CDR3 is TGCAGCGGCGGACAGGAGCACTATGGCTACACCTTC. It yields the protein CSGGQEHYGYTF.

This clone was recorded only once. CDR3 loop: CASSLGPAGETQYF. In DNA form, the CDR3 reads TGTGCCAGCAGCTTGGGACCCGCGGGGGAGACCCAGTACTTC. This chain links TRBV5-5 with TRBJ2-5, with D possibly being TRBD2 (6 bases). The V and J ends lost 0 bases and 5 bases respectively, with 11 bases between them. Germline assignment: CDR1 SGHKS and CDR2 YYEKEE (reference sequence). The CDR3 contains 14 residues.

The chain has TRBV19 and TRBJ1-5; TRBD1 might be the D (6 bases). V was pared by 3 bases and J by 6 bases, with 12 bases between. Germline V gene data show CDR1 as LNHDA and CDR2 as SQIVND (reference sequence). The CDR3 is 14 residues long. In nucleotides, the CDR3 is TGTGCCAGTAGTATTACAGGGAACGGTCAGCCCCAGCATTTT. This translates into CASSITGNGQPQHF.

The V call is TRBV10-3, the J call TRBJ2-5; 10 nucleotides agree with TRBD2. After removal of 5 bases from V and 0 bases from J, the junction contained 6 bases not matched to a gene. Germline loops: CDR1 ENHRY, CDR2 SYGVKD. The CDR3 is 16 amino acids. The CDR3 region has the DNA TGTGCCATCAGTTCCCCTAGCGGGAGAGACCAAGAGACCCAGTACTTC. As protein: CAISSPSGRDQETQYF.

The genes are TRBV7-2 and TRBJ1-2; 8 nucleotides match TRBD1. The CDR3 runs 14 residues. Germline CDR1 reads SGHTA; CDR2 reads FQGNSA. The V and J ends lost 5 bases and 4 bases, in that order; junction bases with no gene match: 6. The CDR3 sequence is CASSPQGAGYGYTF. The CDR3, as DNA: TGTGCCAGCAGCCCCCAGGGGGCAGGCTATGGCTACACCTTC.

CDR3 sequence: CASSLVRTDLGSPLHF. DNA for the CDR3: TGCGCCAGCAGCTTGGTGAGGACGGACCTCGGTTCACCCCTCCACTTT. The chain combines TRBV5-1 with TRBJ1-6; D gene uncertain. CDR1 SGHRS and CDR2 YFSETQ come from the germline V gene. The CDR3 consists of 16 residues. V lost 0 bases to trimming and J lost 9 bases, with 16 bases between them. The full variable domain, rest sourced from reference TRBV5-1 and TRBJ1-6, is KAGVTQTPRYLIKTRGQQVTLSCSPISGHRSVSWYQQTPGQGLQFLFEYFSETQRNKGNFPGRFSGRQFSNSRSEMNVSTLELGDSALYLCASSLVRTDLGSPLHFGNGTRLTVT.